This T cell receptor beta chain was captured by sequencing in a study of blood T cell repertoires in COVID-19. Whole-study context: Acute and convalescent COVID-19 samples came from the United States, Italy and Spain. Sample material is recorded as cDNA or gDNA derived from T cells, B-cell-depleted T cells, or PBMCs.

The CDR3 sequence is 16 residues long. Looked up from germline, CDR1 is ENHRY and CDR2 is SYGVKD. The V end was cut by 10 bases, the J end by 8 bases, with 29 bases between. Generated by immunoSEQ multiplex PCR, the TCRdb table keeps only in-frame clones and is missing some. The sample has fewer than 200,000 clones, 70% to 90% seen once. J is TRBJ1-2 and V is TRBV10-3; a possible D gene is TRBD1 (5 bases). The receptor's source is a man between 60 and 70 years old with active or convalescent COVID-19. The source material was peripheral blood. CDR3: CATRRGGGPTVLGYTF. The CDR3, as DNA: TGTGCCACCCGGCGGGGCGGGGGACCTACCGTTTTGGGCTACACCTTC.